A single sample is the source of the 14 T cell receptor beta chains below, sequenced in a study of cytomegalovirus exposure and HLA in healthy donors. PCR employed 60 Vbeta and 13 Jbeta primers. TCRdb's copy holds only in-frame clones and misses some; the assay was immunoSEQ multiplex PCR. The data contain under 200,000 clones, about 86% of them seen just once; the ten biggest clones take up 0.25% to 0.4%. The sample taken for sequencing was PBMCs. These receptors originate from a woman aged 30 to 39 in good health and CMV-seronegative.

CDR3 in DNA: TGTGCCAGCAACAGACAGGACCTTTGGGAAAAACTGTTTTTT. It yields the protein CASNRQDLWEKLFF. V and J are TRBV5-8 and TRBJ1-4, with a weak D call TRBD1 (6 bases). The V gene's germline CDR1 is SGHTS and CDR2 YDEGEE. With 6 bases removed from V and 8 bases from J, the gap between germline ends came to 17 bases. The CDR3 spans 14 residues.

The CDR3 region has the DNA TGTGCCACGCGCGGGTACGGCTTGAACACTGAAGCTTTCTTT. Amino acids: CATRGYGLNTEAFF. The chain links TRBV19 to TRBJ1-1; no firm D call. CDR1 is LNHDA, CDR2 SQIVND, per germline (reference sequence). The CDR3 length is 14 residues. V was shortened by 10 bases and J by 0 bases, with 15 bases between the two germline ends.

This clone was seen once. The CDR3 here is CASRYSGDQETQYF. The CDR3 DNA is TGCGCCAGCAGATATAGCGGTGATCAAGAGACCCAGTACTTC. The V call is TRBV5-1, the J call TRBJ2-5; possible D gene TRBD2, 6 bases. CDR3 length: 14 amino acids. Germline lookup yields CDR1 SGHRS and CDR2 YFSETQ. The V and J ends lost 5 bases and 2 bases respectively, with 13 bases between them.

This chain joins TRBV7-9 and TRBJ2-1, with 7 bases matching TRBD2. V gave up 8 bases and J gave up 9 bases; unmatched junction bases: 10. Per germline, CDR1 SEHNR and CDR2 FQNEAQ (reference sequence). This CDR3 is built from 13 residues. CDR3 bases: TGTGCCAGCGGGATGACTAGCAGGGCTGAGCAGTTCTTC. This encodes CASGMTSRAEQFF.

The chain uses TRBV2 and TRBJ2-1; 12 positions match TRBD2. V gave up 6 bases and J gave up 5 bases; unmatched junction bases: 8. Germline lookup yields CDR1 SNHLY and CDR2 FYNNEI. The CDR3 loop spans 16 amino acids. CDR3 coding DNA: TGTGCCAGCAGCGGCGTGGGGACTAGCGGGCACAATGAGCAGTTCTTC. Translated: CASSGVGTSGHNEQFF.

This rearrangement joins TRBV10-3 to TRBJ2-5; the match to TRBD1 covers 8 bases. In germline, CDR1 is ENHRY, CDR2 SYGVKD. V lost 2 bases to trimming and J lost 2 bases; unmatched junction nucleotides: 4. The CDR3 loop spans 15 amino acids. CDR3 in amino acids: CAISEDRGKQETQYF. The CDR3 bases are TGTGCCATCAGTGAGGACAGGGGTAAACAAGAGACCCAGTACTTC.

The V and J genes are TRBV15 and TRBJ1-2; 9 nucleotides agree with TRBD1. CDR1 is LNHNV and CDR2 is YYDKDF in the germline V gene (reference sequence). This CDR3 has 14 amino acids. V lost 3 bases, J lost 4 bases, and 3 bases stayed unmatched. The CDR3: CATSRGQGGYGYTF. CDR3 DNA sequence: TGTGCCACCAGCAGGGGACAGGGTGGCTATGGCTACACCTTC.

A single count supports this clone. The chain couples TRBV20-1 to TRBJ2-3, with D hard to call. Germline V gene sequence: CDR1 DFQATT, CDR2 SNEGSKA (reference sequence). The V and J ends lost 5 bases and 6 bases respectively, with 9 bases between them. This CDR3 region has 11 residues. The CDR3 sequence: CSASFGDTQYF. The CDR3, as DNA: TGCAGTGCTTCTTTCGGGGATACGCAGTATTTT.

The chain has TRBV19 and TRBJ1-2; 8 nucleotides match TRBD1. V shed 6 bases, J shed 8 bases, and the junction held 8 bases outside the gene matches. This CDR3 is built from 13 residues. Germline-derived CDR1 and CDR2 are LNHDA and SQIVND (reference sequence). The CDR3 nucleotides are TGTGCCAGTAGACCGGGACAGGCAACGGGCTACACCTTC. Amino acid sequence: CASRPGQATGYTF.

V is TRBV11-2 and J is TRBJ2-1, with TRBD2 identical over 9 bases. The germline V gene has CDR1 SGHAT and CDR2 FQNNGV. The V gene end was trimmed by 0 bases and the J gene end by 5 bases; junction bases not matched to a gene: 5. There are 16 residues in the CDR3. The CDR3 sequence: CASSLDETSGNNEQFF. The CDR3 DNA reads as TGTGCCAGCAGCTTAGATGAGACTAGCGGTAACAATGAGCAGTTCTTC.

The chain employs TRBV19 and TRBJ2-7; D gene ambiguous. With 6 bases removed from V and 5 bases from J, the gap between germline ends came to 17 bases. CDR1 and CDR2 from the germline V gene are LNHDA and SQIVND (reference sequence). The CDR3 is 14 residues long. The CDR3 sequence: CASSPLRQVNEQYF. CDR3 sequence (DNA): TGTGCCAGTAGCCCCCTTCGGCAGGTCAACGAGCAGTACTTC.

The chain joins TRBV18 to TRBJ2-7; the D gene is possibly TRBD2 (6 bases). Trimming shortened V by 1 base and J by 2 bases, and 9 bases separated the two germline ends. The CDR3 extends over 14 amino acids. Germline V CDR1 and CDR2: KGHSH, LQKENI. This CDR3 reads CASSPQTSTYEQYF. CDR3 sequence (DNA): TGTGCCAGCTCACCACAAACTAGCACCTACGAGCAGTACTTC.

V usage is TRBV5-1 and J usage is TRBJ2-3; 8 bases are a match to TRBD2. Trimming took 2 bases from V and 5 from J; bases not matched to a gene: 7. The germline V gene has CDR1 SGHRS and CDR2 YFSETQ. CDR3 length: 15 residues. The chain's CDR3 is CASSFGAGEGDTQYF. Written as DNA, the CDR3 is TGCGCCAGCAGCTTTGGAGCGGGGGAAGGAGATACGCAGTATTTT.

The J gene is TRBJ2-7, the V gene TRBV5-1; 9 bases line up with TRBD2. J gave up 3 bases and V 2 bases, and 6 bases lay outside the gene matches. The CDR3 spans 15 residues. Germline CDR1 reads SGHRS; CDR2 reads YFSETQ. The CDR3 is CASSFSGGEYYEQYF. Here the CDR3 DNA reads TGCGCCAGCAGCTTTAGCGGGGGAGAGTACTACGAGCAGTACTTC.